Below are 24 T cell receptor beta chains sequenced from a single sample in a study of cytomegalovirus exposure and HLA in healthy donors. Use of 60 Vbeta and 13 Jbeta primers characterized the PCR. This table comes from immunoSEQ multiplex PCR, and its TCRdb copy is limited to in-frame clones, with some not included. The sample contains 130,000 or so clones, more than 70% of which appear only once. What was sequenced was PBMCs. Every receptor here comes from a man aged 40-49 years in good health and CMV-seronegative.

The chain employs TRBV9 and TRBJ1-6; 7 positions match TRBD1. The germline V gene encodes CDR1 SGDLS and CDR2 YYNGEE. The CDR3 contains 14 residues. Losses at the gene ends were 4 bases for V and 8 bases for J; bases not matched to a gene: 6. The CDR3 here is CASSIRDRDSPLHF. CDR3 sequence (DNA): TGTGCCAGCAGCATCCGGGACAGAGATTCACCCCTCCACTTT.

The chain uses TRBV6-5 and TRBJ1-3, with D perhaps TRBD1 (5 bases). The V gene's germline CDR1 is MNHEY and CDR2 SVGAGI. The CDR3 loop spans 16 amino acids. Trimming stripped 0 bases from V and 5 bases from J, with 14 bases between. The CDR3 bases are TGTGCCAGCAGTTACTCGGGGGGACCCCCTCGAAACACCATATATTTT. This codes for CASSYSGGPPRNTIYF.

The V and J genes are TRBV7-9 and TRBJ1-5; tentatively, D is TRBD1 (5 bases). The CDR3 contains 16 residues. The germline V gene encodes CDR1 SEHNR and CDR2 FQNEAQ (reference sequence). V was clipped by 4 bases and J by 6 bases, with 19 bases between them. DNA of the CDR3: TGTGCCAGCAGCTCTAGGAAGGGACTCCAGGGTCAGCCCCAGCATTTT. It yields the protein CASSSRKGLQGQPQHF.

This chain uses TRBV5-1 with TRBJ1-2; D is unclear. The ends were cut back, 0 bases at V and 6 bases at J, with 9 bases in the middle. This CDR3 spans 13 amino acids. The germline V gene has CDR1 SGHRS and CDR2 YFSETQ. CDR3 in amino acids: CASSLGSLHGYTF. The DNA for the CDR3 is TGCGCCAGCAGCTTGGGGAGCCTCCATGGCTACACCTTC.

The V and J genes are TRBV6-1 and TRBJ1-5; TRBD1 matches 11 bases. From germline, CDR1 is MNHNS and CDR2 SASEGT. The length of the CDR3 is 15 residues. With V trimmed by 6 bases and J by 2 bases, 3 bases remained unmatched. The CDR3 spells CASRGGQGGNQPQHF. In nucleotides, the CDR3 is TGTGCCAGCAGGGGGGGACAGGGGGGCAATCAGCCCCAGCATTTT.

The CDR3 sequence is CASRQGGGEGEETQYF. For the CDR3, the DNA is TGTGCCAGTAGACAAGGTGGGGGAGAGGGGGAAGAGACCCAGTACTTC. The V call is TRBV19, the J call TRBJ2-5, with a possible D match to TRBD1 (6 bases). CDR1 and CDR2 (germline): LNHDA, SQIVND (reference sequence). Trimming removed 6 bases from V and 3 bases from J, with 20 bases in between. The length of the CDR3 is 16 residues.

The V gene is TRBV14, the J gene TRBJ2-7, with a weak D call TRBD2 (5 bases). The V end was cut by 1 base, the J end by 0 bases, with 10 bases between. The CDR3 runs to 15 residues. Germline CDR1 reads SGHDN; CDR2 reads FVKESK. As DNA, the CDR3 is TGTGCCAGCAGCCAAGCAGAGGGCTACTCCTACGAGCAGTACTTC. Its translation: CASSQAEGYSYEQYF.

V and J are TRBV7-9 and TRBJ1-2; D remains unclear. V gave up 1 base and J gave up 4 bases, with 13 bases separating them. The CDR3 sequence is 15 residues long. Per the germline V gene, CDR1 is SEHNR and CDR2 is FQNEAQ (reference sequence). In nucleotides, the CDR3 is TGTGCCAGCAGCTTAGGAGGGCAAAGCTCCTATGGCTACACCTTC. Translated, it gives CASSLGGQSSYGYTF.

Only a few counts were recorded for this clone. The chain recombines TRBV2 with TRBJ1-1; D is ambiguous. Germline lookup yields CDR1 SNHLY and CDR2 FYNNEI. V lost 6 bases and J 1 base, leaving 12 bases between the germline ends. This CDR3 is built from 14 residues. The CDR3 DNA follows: TGTGCCAGCAGGATAACCGGGGAGAACACTGAAGCTTTCTTT. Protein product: CASRITGENTEAFF. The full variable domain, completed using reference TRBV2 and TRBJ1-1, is EPEVTQTPSHQVTQMGQEVILRCVPISNHLYFYWYRQILGQKVEFLVSFYNNEISEKSEIFDDQFSVERPDGSNFTLKIRSTKLEDSAMYFCASRITGENTEAFFGQGTRLTVV.

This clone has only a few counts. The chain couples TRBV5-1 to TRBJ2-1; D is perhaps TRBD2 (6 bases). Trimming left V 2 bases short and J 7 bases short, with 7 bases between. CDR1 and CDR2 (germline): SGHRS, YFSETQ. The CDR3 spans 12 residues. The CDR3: CASSFRGNEQFF. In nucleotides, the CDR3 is TGCGCCAGCAGCTTCCGGGGGAATGAGCAGTTCTTC.

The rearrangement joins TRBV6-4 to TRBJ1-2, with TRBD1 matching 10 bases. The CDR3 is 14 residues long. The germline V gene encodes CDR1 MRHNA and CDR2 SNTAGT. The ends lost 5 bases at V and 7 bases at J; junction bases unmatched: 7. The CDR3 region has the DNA TGTGCCAGCAGTCGGGACAGGGGAAACATTGGCTACACCTTC. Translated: CASSRDRGNIGYTF.

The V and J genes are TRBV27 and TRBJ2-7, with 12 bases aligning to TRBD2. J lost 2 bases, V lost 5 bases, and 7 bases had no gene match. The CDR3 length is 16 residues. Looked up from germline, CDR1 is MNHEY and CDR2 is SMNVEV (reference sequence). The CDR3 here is CASSSPSGGAAYEQYF. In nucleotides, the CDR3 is TGTGCCAGCAGTAGTCCTAGCGGGGGGGCGGCCTACGAGCAGTACTTC.

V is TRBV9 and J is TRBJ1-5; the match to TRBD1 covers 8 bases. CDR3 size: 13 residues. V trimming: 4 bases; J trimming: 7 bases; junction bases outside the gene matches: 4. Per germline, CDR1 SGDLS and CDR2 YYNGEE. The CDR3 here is CASSLGQGQPQHF. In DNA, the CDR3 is TGTGCCAGCAGCCTCGGACAGGGACAGCCCCAGCATTTT.

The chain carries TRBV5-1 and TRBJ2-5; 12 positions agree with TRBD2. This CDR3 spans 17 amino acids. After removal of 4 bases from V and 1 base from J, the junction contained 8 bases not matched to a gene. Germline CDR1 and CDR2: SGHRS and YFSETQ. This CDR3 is CASSAATSGGLQETQYF. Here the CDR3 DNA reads TGCGCCAGCAGCGCAGCGACTAGCGGGGGCCTCCAAGAGACCCAGTACTTC.

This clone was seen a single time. The CDR3 here is CATSRDLRQSGLVYEKLFF. The CDR3 nucleotides read TGTGCCACCAGCAGAGACTTGCGACAGTCGGGTTTGGTTTATGAAAAACTGTTTTTT. The chain has TRBV15 and TRBJ1-4, with D perhaps matching TRBD1 (5 bases). Germline CDR1 reads LNHNV; CDR2 reads YYDKDF (reference sequence). The CDR3 extends over 19 amino acids. V dropped 0 bases and J dropped 6 bases, with 23 bases sitting between them.

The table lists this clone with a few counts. The chain's CDR3 is CASSQERGRGGNTIYF. DNA for the CDR3: TGCGCCAGCAGCCAAGAAAGGGGGCGAGGTGGAAACACCATATATTTT. The chain employs TRBV4-3 and TRBJ1-3; 7 nucleotides match TRBD1. The germline V gene encodes CDR1 LGHNA and CDR2 YSLEER. CDR3 size: 16 residues. The J segment lost 3 bases and the V segment lost 0 bases, leaving 5 bases of the junction unmatched.

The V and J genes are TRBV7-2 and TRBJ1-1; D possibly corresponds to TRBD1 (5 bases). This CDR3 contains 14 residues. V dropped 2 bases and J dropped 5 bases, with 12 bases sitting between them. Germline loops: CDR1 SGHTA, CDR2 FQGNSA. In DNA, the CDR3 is TGTGCCAGCAGCTTAATTGGGGAGGGGACTGAAGCTTTCTTT. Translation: CASSLIGEGTEAFF.

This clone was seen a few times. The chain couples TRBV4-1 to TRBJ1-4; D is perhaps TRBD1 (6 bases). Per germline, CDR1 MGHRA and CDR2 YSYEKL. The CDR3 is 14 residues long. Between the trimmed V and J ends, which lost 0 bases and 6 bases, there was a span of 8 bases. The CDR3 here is CASSQENRDEKLFF. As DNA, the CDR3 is TGCGCCAGCAGCCAAGAGAACAGGGATGAAAAACTGTTTTTT.

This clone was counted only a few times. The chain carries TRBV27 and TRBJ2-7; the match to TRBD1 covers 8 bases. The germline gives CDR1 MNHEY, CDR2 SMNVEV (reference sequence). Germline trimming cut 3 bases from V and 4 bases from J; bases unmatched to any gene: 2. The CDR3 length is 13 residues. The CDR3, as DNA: TGTGCCAGCAGTTTGCAGGGGGCGTACGAGCAGTACTTC. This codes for CASSLQGAYEQYF.

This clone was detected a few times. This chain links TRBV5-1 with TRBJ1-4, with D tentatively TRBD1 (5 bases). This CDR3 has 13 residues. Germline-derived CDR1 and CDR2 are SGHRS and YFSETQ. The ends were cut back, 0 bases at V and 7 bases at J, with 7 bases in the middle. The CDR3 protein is CASSLAGPEKLFF. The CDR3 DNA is TGCGCCAGCAGCTTGGCAGGGCCTGAAAAACTGTTTTTT.

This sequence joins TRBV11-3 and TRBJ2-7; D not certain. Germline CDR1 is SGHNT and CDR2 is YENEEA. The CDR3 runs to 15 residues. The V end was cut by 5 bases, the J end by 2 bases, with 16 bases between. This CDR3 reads CASSPNTARTYEQYF. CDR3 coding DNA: TGTGCCAGCAGCCCCAATACAGCCCGCACCTACGAGCAGTACTTC. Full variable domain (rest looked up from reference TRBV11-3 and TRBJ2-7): EAGVVQSPRYKIIEKKQPVAFWCNPISGHNTLYWYLQNLGQGPELLIRYENEEAVDDSQLPKDRFSAERLKGVDSTLKIQPAELGDSAVYLCASSPNTARTYEQYFGPGTRLTVT.

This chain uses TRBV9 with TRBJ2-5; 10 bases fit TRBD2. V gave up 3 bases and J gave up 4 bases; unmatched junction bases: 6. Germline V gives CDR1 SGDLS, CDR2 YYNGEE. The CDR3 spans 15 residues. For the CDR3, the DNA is TGTGCCAGCAGCGACCAGCGGGGGGGCCTAGAGACCCAGTACTTC. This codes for CASSDQRGGLETQYF.

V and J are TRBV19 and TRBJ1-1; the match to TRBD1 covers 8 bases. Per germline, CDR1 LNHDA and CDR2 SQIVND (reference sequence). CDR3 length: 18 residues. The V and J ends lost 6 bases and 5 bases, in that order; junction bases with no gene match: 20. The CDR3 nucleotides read TGTGCCAGTAGCGACAATACGAGGGCAGGGGGCGCGGGAACTGAAGCTTTCTTT. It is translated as CASSDNTRAGGAGTEAFF.

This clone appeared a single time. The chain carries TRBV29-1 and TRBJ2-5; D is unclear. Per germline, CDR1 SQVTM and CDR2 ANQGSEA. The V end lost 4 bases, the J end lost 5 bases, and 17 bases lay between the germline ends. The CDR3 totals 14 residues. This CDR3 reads CSVAPTSSAETQYF. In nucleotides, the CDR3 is TGCAGCGTTGCCCCGACTTCCTCCGCGGAGACCCAGTACTTC.